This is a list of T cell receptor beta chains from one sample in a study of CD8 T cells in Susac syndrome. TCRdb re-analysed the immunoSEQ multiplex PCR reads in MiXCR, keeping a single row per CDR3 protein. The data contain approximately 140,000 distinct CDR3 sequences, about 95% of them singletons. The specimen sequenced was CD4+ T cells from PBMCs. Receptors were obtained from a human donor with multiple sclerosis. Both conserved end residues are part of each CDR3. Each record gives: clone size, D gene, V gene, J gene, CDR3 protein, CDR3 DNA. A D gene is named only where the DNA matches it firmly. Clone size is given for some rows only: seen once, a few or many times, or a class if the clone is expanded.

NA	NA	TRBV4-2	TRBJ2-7	CASSQANRVPAGHEQYF	TGTGCCAGCAGCCAGGCAAACCGGGTGCCTGCGGGGCACGAGCAGTACTTC
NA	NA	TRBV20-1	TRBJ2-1	CSAMYGGNDEQFF	TGCAGTGCTATGTACGGGGGCAACGATGAGCAGTTCTTC
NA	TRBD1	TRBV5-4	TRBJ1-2	CASSSGGQSNYGYTF	TGTGCCAGCAGCTCCGGGGGACAGTCTAACTATGGCTACACCTTC
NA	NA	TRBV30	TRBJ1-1	CAWSARIDTEAFF	TGTGCCTGGAGTGCCCGGATTGACACTGAAGCTTTCTTT
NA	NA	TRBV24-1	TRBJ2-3	CATSDSWGLGTDTQYF	TGTGCCACCAGTGATTCTTGGGGATTGGGCACAGATACGCAGTATTTT
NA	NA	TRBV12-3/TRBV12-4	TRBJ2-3	CASSSGMRPVQTDTQYF	TGTGCCAGCAGTTCTGGGATGAGGCCGGTTCAGACAGATACGCAGTATTTT
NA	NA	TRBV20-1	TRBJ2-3	CSASVAVTSTDTQYF	TGCAGTGCTAGCGTTGCGGTGACTAGCACAGATACGCAGTATTTT
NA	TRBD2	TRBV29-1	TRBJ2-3	CSAAGTSGTDTQYF	TGCAGCGCTGCCGGGACTAGCGGTACAGATACGCAGTATTTT
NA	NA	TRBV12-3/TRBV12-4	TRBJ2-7	CASSWGHSSYEQYF	TGTGCCAGCAGTTGGGGACACAGCTCCTACGAGCAGTACTTC
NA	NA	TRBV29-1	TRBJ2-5	CSARTRLETQYF	TGCAGCGCCAGGACAAGACTAGAGACCCAGTACTTC
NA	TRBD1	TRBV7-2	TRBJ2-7	CASSSGQGHEQYF	TGTGCCAGCAGCTCCGGACAGGGCCACGAGCAGTACTTC
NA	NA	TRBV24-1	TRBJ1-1	CATSPGPGSFEAFF	TGTGCCACCAGCCCCGGGCCCGGATCGTTTGAAGCTTTCTTT
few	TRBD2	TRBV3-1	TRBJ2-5	CASSPRLAGGQETQYF	TGTGCCAGCAGCCCCAGACTAGCGGGAGGGCAAGAGACCCAGTACTTC
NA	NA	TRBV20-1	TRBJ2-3	CSARLTDTQYF	TGCAGTGCTCGGCTTACAGATACGCAGTATTTT
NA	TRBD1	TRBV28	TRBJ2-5	CASSSGPGQGRETQYF	TGTGCCAGCAGTTCAGGTCCGGGACAGGGTCGAGAGACCCAGTACTTC
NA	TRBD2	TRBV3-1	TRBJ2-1	CASSQESASGPYNEQFF	TGTGCCAGCAGCCAAGAGTCGGCTAGCGGACCCTACAATGAGCAGTTCTTC
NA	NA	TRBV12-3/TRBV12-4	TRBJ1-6	CASSLDRAVRNSPLHF	TGTGCCAGCAGTTTAGACAGGGCGGTAAGGAATTCACCCCTCCACTTT
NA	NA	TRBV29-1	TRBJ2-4	CSVRGAGNIQYF	TGCAGCGTTAGGGGAGCCGGGAACATTCAGTACTTC
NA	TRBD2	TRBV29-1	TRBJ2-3	CSVDSAGGPDTQYF	TGCAGCGTTGACAGTGCGGGAGGGCCGGATACGCAGTATTTT
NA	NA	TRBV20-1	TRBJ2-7	CSARTGRSDGQYF	TGCAGTGCTAGGACAGGTCGGTCCGACGGTCAGTACTTC
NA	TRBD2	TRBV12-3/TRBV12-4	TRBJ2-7	CASSFSSGGYEQYF	TGTGCCAGCAGTTTCTCCAGCGGGGGCTACGAGCAGTACTTC
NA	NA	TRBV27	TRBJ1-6	CASRNQGTGTPLHF	TGTGCCAGCAGAAATCAAGGAACCGGGACCCCCCTCCACTTT
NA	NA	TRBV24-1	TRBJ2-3	CATSGLARTDTQYF	TGTGCCACCAGTGGCCTAGCCCGCACAGATACGCAGTATTTT
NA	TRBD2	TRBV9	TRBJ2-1	CASSVDGRPYNEQFF	TGTGCCAGCAGCGTAGACGGGAGGCCCTACAATGAGCAGTTCTTC
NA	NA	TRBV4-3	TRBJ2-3	CASSQEGDTQYF	TGCGCCAGCAGCCAGGAGGGGGATACGCAGTATTTT
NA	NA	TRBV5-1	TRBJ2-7	CASKREQASYEQYF	TGCGCCAGCAAGAGGGAGCAGGCTTCCTACGAGCAGTACTTC
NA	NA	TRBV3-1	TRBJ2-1	CASSQAKRLSWGEQFF	TGTGCCAGCAGCCAAGCGAAGAGGCTAAGCTGGGGTGAGCAGTTCTTC
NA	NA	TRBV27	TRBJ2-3	CASSESALTDTQYF	TGTGCCAGCAGTGAGTCGGCTCTCACAGATACGCAGTATTTT
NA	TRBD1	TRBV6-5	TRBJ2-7	CASSYSGGGTGFAYEQYF	TGTGCCAGCAGTTACTCGGGAGGGGGGACAGGGTTCGCCTACGAGCAGTACTTC
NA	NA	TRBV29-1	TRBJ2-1	CSVGRSTYNEQFF	TGCAGCGTTGGACGTAGCACCTACAATGAGCAGTTCTTC
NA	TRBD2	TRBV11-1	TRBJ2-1	CASSLWASGHNEQFF	TGTGCCAGCAGCTTATGGGCTAGCGGGCACAATGAGCAGTTCTTC
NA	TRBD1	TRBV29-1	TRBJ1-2	CSVEKGAGTGFFAF	TGCAGCGTTGAAAAAGGGGCCGGGACAGGGTTTTTCGCCTTC
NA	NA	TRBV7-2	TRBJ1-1	CASSLFLNTEAFF	TGTGCCAGCAGCTTATTCCTGAACACTGAAGCTTTCTTT
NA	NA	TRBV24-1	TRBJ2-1	CATMYDNEQFF	TGTGCCACCATGTATGACAATGAGCAGTTCTTC
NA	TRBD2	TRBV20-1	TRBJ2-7	CSAPGTSSYEQYF	TGCAGTGCTCCCGGGACTAGCTCCTACGAGCAGTACTTC
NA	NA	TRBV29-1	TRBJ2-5	CSVAPMGETQYF	TGCAGCGTTGCCCCCATGGGTGAGACCCAGTACTTC
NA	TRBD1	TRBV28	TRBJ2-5	CASRPGQVGETQYF	TGTGCCAGCAGACCGGGACAGGTCGGGGAGACCCAGTACTTC
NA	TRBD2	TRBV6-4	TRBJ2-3	CASGGDGTDTQYF	TGTGCCAGCGGGGGGGACGGTACAGATACGCAGTATTTT
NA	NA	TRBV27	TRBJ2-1	CASSSRQGANEQFF	TGTGCCAGCTCATCCCGCCAGGGTGCCAATGAGCAGTTCTTC
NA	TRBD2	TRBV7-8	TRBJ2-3	CASSLGRTRGDTQYF	TGTGCCAGCAGCTTAGGGAGGACTAGGGGAGATACGCAGTATTTT
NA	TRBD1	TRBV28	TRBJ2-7	CASSLDRAYEQYF	TGTGCCAGCAGTCTTGACAGGGCCTACGAGCAGTACTTC
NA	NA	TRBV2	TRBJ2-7	CASSRDSGATYEQYF	TGTGCCAGCAGTCGGGACTCAGGGGCCACCTACGAGCAGTACTTC
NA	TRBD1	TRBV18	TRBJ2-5	CASSHTGVRETQYF	TGTGCCAGCTCACACACAGGGGTTAGGGAGACCCAGTACTTC
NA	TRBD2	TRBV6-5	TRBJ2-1	CASSRLAGGGNEQFF	TGTGCCAGCAGTCGACTAGCGGGAGGGGGGAATGAGCAGTTCTTC
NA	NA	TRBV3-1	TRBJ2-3	CASSQSLQSTQYF	TGTGCCAGCAGCCAATCGCTTCAGAGTACGCAGTATTTT
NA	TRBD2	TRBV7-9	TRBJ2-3	CASSQTSATLTDTQYF	TGTGCCAGCAGCCAGACTAGCGCCACTCTCACAGATACGCAGTATTTT
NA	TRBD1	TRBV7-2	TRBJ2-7	CASSLRASGQGSHEQYF	TGTGCCAGCAGCTTACGTGCGTCGGGACAGGGGTCCCACGAGCAGTACTTC
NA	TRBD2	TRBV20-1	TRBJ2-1	CSARIPAGGSYNEQFF	TGCAGTGCTAGAATACCAGCGGGAGGGTCCTACAATGAGCAGTTCTTC
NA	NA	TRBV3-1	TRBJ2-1	CASRGQSYNEQFF	TGTGCCAGCAGAGGACAGTCTTACAATGAGCAGTTCTTC